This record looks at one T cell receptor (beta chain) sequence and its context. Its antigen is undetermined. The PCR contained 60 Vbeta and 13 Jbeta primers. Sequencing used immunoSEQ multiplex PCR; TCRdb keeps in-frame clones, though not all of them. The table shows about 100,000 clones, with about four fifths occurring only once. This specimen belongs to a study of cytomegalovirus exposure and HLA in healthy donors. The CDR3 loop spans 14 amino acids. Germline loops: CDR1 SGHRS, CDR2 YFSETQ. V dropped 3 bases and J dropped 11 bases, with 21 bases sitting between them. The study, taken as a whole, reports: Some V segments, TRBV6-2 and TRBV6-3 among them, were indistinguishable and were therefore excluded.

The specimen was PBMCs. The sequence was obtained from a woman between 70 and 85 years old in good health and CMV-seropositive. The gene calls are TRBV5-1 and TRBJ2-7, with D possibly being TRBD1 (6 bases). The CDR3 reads CASSSGSPTGREYF. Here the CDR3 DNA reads TGCGCCAGCAGCTCAGGGAGCCCTACAGGGCGGGAGTACTTC.